This T cell receptor (beta chain) was captured by sequencing in a study of T cell responses to AZD1222 COVID-19 vaccine. Measured with immunoSEQ multiplex PCR; TCRdb has only the in-frame clones, and not every one. The table includes roughly 120,000 clones, roughly 89% detected once. The CDR3 covers 13 residues. The germline V gene has CDR1 MNHEY and CDR2 SVGAGI. V was trimmed by 5 bases and J by 2 bases, leaving 10 bases between them. The rearrangement uses TRBV6-5 and TRBJ2-7, with D perhaps assigned TRBD1 or TRBD2 (5 bases each). The TCR was taken from an adult who received the AZD1222 COVID-19 vaccine. The source was peripheral blood, collected 28 days after the second AZD1222 dose. The CDR3 loop is CASSRDEAYEQYF. The CDR3 nucleotides read TGTGCCAGCAGTCGGGACGAGGCCTACGAGCAGTACTTC.